These T cell receptor beta chains were read from a single sample in a study of blood T cell repertoires in COVID-19. Clones were sequenced by immunoSEQ multiplex PCR, and TCRdb holds only the in-frame ones, with some missing. The data show nearly 250,000 clones, 85% seen once. What was sequenced was PBMCs or T cells enriched from blood (not recorded which). The receptors originated from a woman aged 45-65 years with acute COVID-19. Each CDR3 is given without its conserved first and last residue. D genes are given only for firm matches.

v_call	d_call	j_call	cdr3_aa
TRBV15	-	TRBJ1-2	ATSVTAGYGYT
TRBV7-9	-	TRBJ1-2	ASSSYTGIHYGYT
TRBV2	TRBD1	TRBJ1-5	ASRGAGTGFNQPQH
TRBV7-2	-	TRBJ1-5	ASSFAGGGGNQPQH
TRBV10-3	-	TRBJ2-1	AISEELEQF
TRBV2	TRBD1	TRBJ1-2	ASSEDRGNNYGYT
TRBV4-1	-	TRBJ1-2	ASSPTGGDYGYT
TRBV7-6	-	TRBJ1-1	ASSLDGNRTEAF
TRBV7-9	-	TRBJ1-2	ASSLGLSYYGYT
TRBV10-3	-	TRBJ1-1	AISRAVGTEAF
TRBV6-4	-	TRBJ1-1	ASKAGHLNTEAF
TRBV7-9	-	TRBJ1-2	ASSQGFPLPGYT
TRBV18	TRBD1	TRBJ1-1	ASSPQPTGGNTEAF
TRBV6-1	-	TRBJ1-1	ASSEFPSGQTNTEAF
TRBV9	-	TRBJ1-2	ASSRNQGWGYT
TRBV11-3	-	TRBJ1-1	ASSLVGGESEAF
TRBV21-1	-	TRBJ1-1	ASSKVWGTVNTEAF
TRBV18	TRBD1	TRBJ1-1	ASSPKQGRNTEAF
TRBV27	TRBD2	TRBJ2-5	ASSFSGVEGETQY
TRBV10-1	TRBD1	TRBJ2-1	ASSDGTASANNEQF
TRBV5-1	-	TRBJ1-2	ASSSTITYGYT
TRBV7-9	-	TRBJ1-1	ASSRVERGSEAF
TRBV11-3	-	TRBJ2-2	ASSARDTGELF
TRBV15	-	TRBJ1-2	ATSRGGGEGYT
TRBV5-4	TRBD1	TRBJ1-2	ASSIRDRLNYGYT
TRBV29-1	TRBD1	TRBJ2-1	SVAGGFEGASDEQF
TRBV7-2	TRBD1	TRBJ1-1	ASSSRGTGINMNTEAF
TRBV14	TRBD1	TRBJ2-7	ASSRQGYEQY
TRBV27	TRBD1	TRBJ1-1	ASSLQGDTEAF
TRBV12-5	TRBD1	TRBJ2-1	ASSQTGGLSYEQF
TRBV7-6	TRBD1	TRBJ1-4	ASSLVYRGGEKLF
TRBV2	TRBD1	TRBJ1-5	ASRTGAYSNQPQH
TRBV7-2	TRBD2	TRBJ2-3	ASSLAWGGAGDTQY
TRBV9	TRBD2	TRBJ2-1	ASSVATMVEGLAGAGGYNEQF
TRBV23-1	TRBD2	TRBJ2-7	ASPPGGDYEQY
TRBV29-1	-	TRBJ1-2	SVRRAAGRSYGYT
TRBV2	TRBD2	TRBJ2-1	ASRPGTSGNNEQF
TRBV18	-	TRBJ1-1	ASSPLHQGNTEAF
TRBV5-4	-	TRBJ1-1	ASGRVLNTEAF
TRBV18	-	TRBJ2-7	ASSPPSGSPYEQY
TRBV5-1	-	TRBJ2-2	ASSLRGSDGELF
TRBV4-3	-	TRBJ1-3	ASSQDLSPFSGNTIY
TRBV5-4	TRBD1	TRBJ1-2	ASSSQTGTGEGYGYT
TRBV18	TRBD1	TRBJ2-1	ASSPMTGVLGYNEQF
TRBV27	-	TRBJ2-5	ASSFSRAWGETQY
TRBV5-1	TRBD1	TRBJ1-2	ASSPTGTANSGYT
TRBV6-1	-	TRBJ1-1	ASSEEGGFAEAF
TRBV18	-	TRBJ1-1	ASSLDSSGTEAF